A selection of T cell receptor beta chains follows, all from one sample in a study of T-cell reconstitution after alpha-beta-depleted transplantation in children. TCRdb ran MiXCR on the PCR reads and lists one entry per CDR3 protein. The sample contains almost 250,000 distinct CDR3 sequences, about 26% of which appear only once. The sequences come from PBMCs, collected before TCRalphabeta/CD19-depleted stem cell transplant. All receptors derive from a girl aged 2-9 years with Fanconi anemia, due to receive a stem cell transplant. The CDR3 runs from the conserved cysteine through the conserved F or W. Fields, in order: V gene, J gene, D gene, clone size, CDR3 protein, CDR3 DNA. A D gene is named only where the DNA matches it firmly. Size is omitted from some rows. Given values are once, few, many or a class for expanded clones.

V gene: TRBV20-1
J gene: TRBJ2-1
D gene: TRBD2
clone size: .
CDR3 protein: CSARTSGRLGEQFF
CDR3 DNA: TGCAGTGCTAGGACTAGCGGGAGACTTGGTGAGCAGTTCTTC

V gene: TRBV10-3
J gene: TRBJ2-3
D gene: .
clone size: many
CDR3 protein: CAISPDFTDTQYF
CDR3 DNA: TGTGCCATCAGCCCGGACTTCACAGATACGCAGTATTTT

V gene: TRBV12-3/TRBV12-4
J gene: TRBJ1-4
D gene: .
clone size: .
CDR3 protein: CASSLSMTFEKLFF
CDR3 DNA: TGTGCCAGCAGTCTCAGTATGACCTTCGAAAAACTGTTTTTT

V gene: TRBV20-1
J gene: TRBJ2-5
D gene: .
clone size: few
CDR3 protein: CSAVRDTQETQYF
CDR3 DNA: TGCAGTGCTGTCCGGGACACCCAAGAGACCCAGTACTTC

V gene: TRBV15
J gene: TRBJ2-1
D gene: TRBD2
clone size: .
CDR3 protein: CATSREAASGSWNEQFF
CDR3 DNA: TGTGCCACCAGCAGAGAAGCTGCTAGCGGGAGTTGGAATGAGCAGTTCTTC

V gene: TRBV20-1
J gene: TRBJ2-3
D gene: .
clone size: many
CDR3 protein: CSARDTSTDTQYF
CDR3 DNA: TGCAGTGCTAGGGACACTAGCACAGATACGCAGTATTTT

V gene: TRBV7-9
J gene: TRBJ1-1
D gene: .
clone size: many
CDR3 protein: CASSAPLEEAFF
CDR3 DNA: TGTGCCAGCAGCGCACCGTTGGAGGAAGCTTTCTTT

V gene: TRBV29-1
J gene: TRBJ2-7
D gene: .
clone size: many
CDR3 protein: CSVDRRKSSYSSRVYEQYF
CDR3 DNA: TGCAGCGTTGATAGAAGGAAAAGCTCGTATAGCTCAAGAGTTTACGAGCAGTACTTC

V gene: TRBV6-5
J gene: TRBJ1-3
D gene: .
clone size: .
CDR3 protein: CASSYGGARGNTIYF
CDR3 DNA: TGTGCCAGCAGTTACGGAGGGGCGCGAGGAAACACCATATATTTT

V gene: TRBV29-1
J gene: TRBJ2-1
D gene: TRBD1
clone size: .
CDR3 protein: CSAPDRSSYNEQFF
CDR3 DNA: TGCAGCGCACCGGACAGGAGCTCCTACAATGAGCAGTTCTTC

V gene: TRBV11-1
J gene: TRBJ2-1
D gene: TRBD2
clone size: few
CDR3 protein: CASSSNPSGRVSYNEQFF
CDR3 DNA: TGTGCCAGCAGCTCCAACCCTAGCGGGAGGGTCTCCTACAATGAGCAGTTCTTC

V gene: TRBV6-4
J gene: TRBJ1-2
D gene: .
clone size: many
CDR3 protein: CASSKGVNYGYTF
CDR3 DNA: TGTGCCAGCAGCAAGGGGGTTAACTATGGCTACACCTTC

V gene: TRBV29-1
J gene: TRBJ2-3
D gene: .
clone size: .
CDR3 protein: CSVEERVGLTDTQYF
CDR3 DNA: TGCAGCGTTGAAGAGCGTGTAGGTCTCACAGATACGCAGTATTTT

V gene: TRBV20-1
J gene: TRBJ2-1
D gene: .
clone size: .
CDR3 protein: CSARGLYLNEQFF
CDR3 DNA: TGCAGTGCTAGAGGACTATATCTGAATGAGCAGTTCTTC

V gene: TRBV7-6
J gene: TRBJ2-7
D gene: TRBD2
clone size: few
CDR3 protein: CASSPTSGRAPLSYEQYF
CDR3 DNA: TGTGCCAGCAGCCCAACTAGCGGGAGGGCCCCCCTATCCTACGAGCAGTACTTC

V gene: TRBV29-1
J gene: TRBJ2-6
D gene: .
clone size: few
CDR3 protein: CSVLAGANVLTF
CDR3 DNA: TGCAGCGTGCTAGCTGGGGCCAACGTCCTGACTTTC

V gene: TRBV29-1
J gene: TRBJ2-5
D gene: .
clone size: .
CDR3 protein: CSVDPRIGETQYF
CDR3 DNA: TGCAGCGTCGACCCTAGAATCGGAGAGACCCAGTACTTC

V gene: TRBV6-5
J gene: TRBJ2-5
D gene: .
clone size: many
CDR3 protein: CASSNTRTQETQYF
CDR3 DNA: TGTGCCAGCAGTAACACTAGGACCCAAGAGACCCAGTACTTC

V gene: TRBV20-1
J gene: TRBJ2-5
D gene: .
clone size: many
CDR3 protein: CSARGLKGTQYF
CDR3 DNA: TGCAGTGCTAGAGGCCTTAAGGGGACCCAGTACTTC

V gene: TRBV27
J gene: TRBJ2-1
D gene: TRBD1
clone size: .
CDR3 protein: CASSWRQGGGEQFF
CDR3 DNA: TGTGCCAGCAGTTGGCGACAGGGGGGAGGGGAGCAGTTCTTC

V gene: TRBV10-3
J gene: TRBJ2-3
D gene: .
clone size: .
CDR3 protein: CASRAGTETDTQYF
CDR3 DNA: TGTGCCTCACGGGCGGGGACAGAAACAGATACGCAGTATTTT

V gene: TRBV29-1
J gene: TRBJ1-1
D gene: TRBD1
clone size: .
CDR3 protein: CSVASGTGGEAFF
CDR3 DNA: TGCAGCGTTGCCTCCGGGACAGGGGGTGAAGCTTTCTTT

V gene: TRBV7-8
J gene: TRBJ1-4
D gene: .
clone size: few
CDR3 protein: CASSRDLEKLFF
CDR3 DNA: TGTGCCAGCAGCCGAGATTTAGAAAAACTGTTTTTT

V gene: TRBV20-1
J gene: TRBJ2-3
D gene: TRBD2
clone size: .
CDR3 protein: CSARATSGADTQYF
CDR3 DNA: TGCAGTGCTAGAGCGACTAGCGGAGCAGATACGCAGTATTTT

V gene: TRBV6-2/TRBV6-3
J gene: TRBJ1-2
D gene: TRBD1
clone size: few
CDR3 protein: CASSYLDRVDYGYTF
CDR3 DNA: TGTGCCAGCAGTTACCTGGACAGGGTGGACTATGGCTACACCTTC

V gene: TRBV20-1
J gene: TRBJ1-5
D gene: .
clone size: .
CDR3 protein: CSATSPPNQPQHF
CDR3 DNA: TGCAGTGCCACTAGTCCCCCTAATCAGCCCCAGCATTTT

V gene: TRBV18
J gene: TRBJ2-2
D gene: TRBD1
clone size: .
CDR3 protein: CASSPTTGSTGELFF
CDR3 DNA: TGTGCCAGCTCACCAACGACAGGGAGCACCGGGGAGCTGTTTTTT

V gene: TRBV2
J gene: TRBJ2-5
D gene: TRBD2
clone size: .
CDR3 protein: CASRQRTSVQETQYF
CDR3 DNA: TGTGCCAGCAGGCAAAGGACTAGCGTCCAAGAGACCCAGTACTTC

V gene: TRBV18
J gene: TRBJ1-5
D gene: .
clone size: many
CDR3 protein: CASSESGDVYQPQHF
CDR3 DNA: TGTGCCAGCTCAGAGTCAGGGGACGTCTATCAGCCCCAGCATTTT

V gene: TRBV2
J gene: TRBJ2-1
D gene: TRBD2
clone size: .
CDR3 protein: CASTARTSGPLEQFF
CDR3 DNA: TGTGCCAGCACCGCCCGGACTAGCGGGCCTCTTGAGCAGTTCTTC

V gene: TRBV7-2
J gene: TRBJ2-1
D gene: .
clone size: few
CDR3 protein: CASSLVRQTGQFF
CDR3 DNA: TGTGCCAGCAGCTTAGTAAGGCAGACTGGGCAGTTCTTC

V gene: TRBV29-1
J gene: TRBJ2-5
D gene: .
clone size: .
CDR3 protein: CSVEFRGLLETQYF
CDR3 DNA: TGCAGCGTTGAATTCCGGGGATTATTGGAGACCCAGTACTTC

V gene: TRBV7-4
J gene: TRBJ2-3
D gene: TRBD1
clone size: few
CDR3 protein: CASTQITNRDREDSDTQYF
CDR3 DNA: TGTGCCAGCACCCAGATTACAAACCGGGACAGGGAAGATTCAGATACGCAGTATTTT

V gene: TRBV7-3
J gene: TRBJ2-1
D gene: .
clone size: few
CDR3 protein: CASSLMDTGAGDEQFF
CDR3 DNA: TGTGCCAGCAGCTTAATGGATACGGGAGCTGGCGATGAGCAGTTCTTC

V gene: TRBV10-3
J gene: TRBJ1-2
D gene: .
clone size: many
CDR3 protein: CAITGPDLGYTF
CDR3 DNA: TGTGCCATCACCGGACCTGACCTAGGCTACACCTTC

V gene: TRBV29-1
J gene: TRBJ2-1
D gene: .
clone size: few
CDR3 protein: CSVEEGGSSYNEQFF
CDR3 DNA: TGCAGCGTTGAAGAGGGGGGAAGCTCCTACAATGAGCAGTTCTTC

V gene: TRBV29-1
J gene: TRBJ2-5
D gene: TRBD2
clone size: .
CDR3 protein: CSVEMSGGETQYF
CDR3 DNA: TGCAGCGTTGAAATGTCGGGAGGCGAGACCCAGTACTTC

V gene: TRBV7-2
J gene: TRBJ2-5
D gene: .
clone size: many
CDR3 protein: CASSLVDSETQYF
CDR3 DNA: TGTGCCAGCAGCTTAGTGGACTCTGAGACCCAGTACTTC

V gene: TRBV7-3
J gene: TRBJ2-3
D gene: TRBD2
clone size: .
CDR3 protein: CASSSSGRPEWNTQYF
CDR3 DNA: TGTGCCAGCAGCTCAAGCGGGAGACCAGAATGGAATACGCAGTATTTT

V gene: TRBV10-2
J gene: TRBJ2-1
D gene: .
clone size: many
CDR3 protein: CASGISSYNEQFF
CDR3 DNA: TGCGCCAGCGGGATCAGCTCCTACAATGAGCAGTTCTTC

V gene: TRBV28
J gene: TRBJ2-1
D gene: .
clone size: few
CDR3 protein: CASSFWPSDNEQFF
CDR3 DNA: TGTGCCAGCAGTTTTTGGCCCAGCGACAATGAGCAGTTCTTC

V gene: TRBV5-6
J gene: TRBJ2-7
D gene: .
clone size: many
CDR3 protein: CASSLMGRVWDEQYF
CDR3 DNA: TGTGCCAGCAGCTTAATGGGCAGGGTCTGGGACGAGCAGTACTTC

V gene: TRBV10-3
J gene: TRBJ2-7
D gene: .
clone size: many
CDR3 protein: CAISESGGSYEQYF
CDR3 DNA: TGTGCCATCAGTGAGTCGGGGGGCTCCTACGAGCAGTACTTC

V gene: TRBV29-1
J gene: TRBJ2-5
D gene: .
clone size: many
CDR3 protein: CSVKEETQYF
CDR3 DNA: TGCAGCGTTAAGGAAGAGACCCAGTACTTC

V gene: TRBV20-1
J gene: TRBJ1-2
D gene: TRBD1
clone size: .
CDR3 protein: CSASLYADSRGQVSGYTF
CDR3 DNA: TGCAGTGCCAGCCTATATGCGGATTCCAGGGGGCAAGTATCTGGCTACACCTTC

V gene: TRBV9
J gene: TRBJ1-1
D gene: .
clone size: many
CDR3 protein: CASSVEPNTEAFF
CDR3 DNA: TGTGCCAGCAGCGTAGAGCCGAACACTGAAGCTTTCTTT

V gene: TRBV27
J gene: TRBJ2-5
D gene: TRBD1
clone size: many
CDR3 protein: CASSFRTDRAEETQYF
CDR3 DNA: TGTGCCAGCAGTTTCCGTACCGACAGGGCGGAGGAGACCCAGTACTTC

V gene: TRBV7-9
J gene: TRBJ2-1
D gene: TRBD2
clone size: few
CDR3 protein: CASSLATSGDEQFF
CDR3 DNA: TGTGCCAGCAGCTTAGCGACTAGCGGCGATGAGCAGTTCTTC

V gene: TRBV5-1
J gene: TRBJ2-6
D gene: .
clone size: few
CDR3 protein: CASSFQDSGANVLTF
CDR3 DNA: TGCGCCAGCAGCTTTCAGGACTCTGGGGCCAACGTCCTGACTTTC

V gene: TRBV10-2
J gene: TRBJ2-2
D gene: .
clone size: many
CDR3 protein: CASSIFGGYTGELFF
CDR3 DNA: TGCGCCAGCAGTATCTTCGGGGGTTACACCGGGGAGCTGTTTTTT

V gene: TRBV5-6
J gene: TRBJ2-3
D gene: .
clone size: few
CDR3 protein: CASSFKGRGTDTQYF
CDR3 DNA: TGTGCCAGCAGCTTTAAAGGGCGGGGCACAGATACGCAGTATTTT